The present T cell receptor beta chain was sequenced within a study of blood T cells in healthy people across ages. It was with a sample-barcoded 5' primer and a J-beta primer mix that a second PCR of about 6 to 11 cycles was run. Each CDR3 protein gets one entry after TCRdb re-called the 5' RACE reads with MiXCR. This sample yields about 720,000 distinct CDR3 sequences, of which 25% are seen a single time; under 4.5% belongs to the top ten. CDR1 is KGHDR, CDR2 SFDVKD, per germline. The CDR3 spans 13 residues. Trimming removed 0 bases from V and 5 bases from J, with 6 bases in between. This clonotype occurred once. This same sample was also taken into another study, of T cells of mothers and their children.

Sequencing was carried out using blood. This clonotype was sampled from a boy aged 10-17 years in good health. The V call is TRBV24-1, the J call TRBJ1-1, with D possibly being TRBD1 (5 bases). CDR3 sequence reads: CATSDLRGTEAFF. The CDR3 bases are TGTGCCACCAGTGATTTGCGGGGGACTGAAGCTTTCTTT.